The clone carrying this T cell receptor beta chain showed up just a few times. Clones were read by immunoSEQ multiplex PCR, and TCRdb kept only the in-frame ones, dropping some. Altogether about 260,000 clones are present, roughly 90% being singletons, with the ten largest covering 0.7%. This specimen belongs to a study of blood T cell repertoires in COVID-19. Germline loops: CDR1 MGHDK, CDR2 SYGVNS. This CDR3 comprises 15 residues. Trimming pared 4 bases from V and 4 bases from J, leaving 16 bases between. What was sequenced was peripheral blood. The sequence derives from a human donor in a cohort sampled during active COVID-19. The chain links TRBV25-1 to TRBJ1-1; perhaps TRBD1 as D (5 bases). CDR3 nucleotides: TGTGCCAGCAGTGTAAACAGGCCAGCGGGCACTGAAGCTTTCTTT. This translates into CASSVNRPAGTEAFF.